This paragraph covers one TCR beta chain sequence. The target antigen is unknown. These data come from a study of shared clonotypes between healthy human individuals. Authors' analysis steps: ImmunoSEQ output held junction-only sequences without quality scores, so filtering differed. TCRdb keeps only in-frame clones here, not all; method: immunoSEQ multiplex PCR. The V and J calls and clone size come from that table; D and trimming were worked out from the DNA. The sample yields fewer than 400,000 clones, approximately 74% seen once. This CDR3 is built from 15 residues. Germline V gives CDR1 KGHSH, CDR2 LQKENI. The V and J ends lost 3 bases and 7 bases respectively, with 16 bases between them. Study-wide results and caveats: Sharing across four donors was seen in 4% to 6.5% of naive CD4 clonotypes. Deeper or shallower sequencing was expected to change how clonotypes are shared among donors.

What was sequenced was memory CD4+ T cells sorted from blood. Subset here: CD45RA-negative fraction. The chain joins TRBV18 to TRBJ2-1; possible D gene TRBD2, 5 bases. The receptor was isolated from a man aged 30-40 years in good health. The CDR3, as DNA: TGTGCCAGCTCACCTACCCCCTCGGGAACAAATGAGCAGTTCTTC. Translating gives CASSPTPSGTNEQFF. Supplemented by reference TRBV18 and TRBJ2-1, the full variable domain reads NAGVMQNPRHLVRRRGQEARLRCSPMKGHSHVYWYRQLPEEGLKFMVYLQKENIIDESGMPKERFSAEFPKEGPSILRIQQVVRGDSAAYFCASSPTPSGTNEQFFGPGTRLTVL.